The 31 T cell receptor beta chains listed next were all sequenced from one sample in a study of blood T cell repertoires in COVID-19. The repertoire was sequenced with immunoSEQ multiplex PCR; TCRdb's copy has only in-frame clones and lacks some. The sample includes some 120,000 clones, roughly nine tenths of them seen just once. Material for sequencing was peripheral blood. These receptors were obtained from a man in his sixties with COVID-19, enrolled during active disease.

The chain carries TRBV6-6 and TRBJ2-1, with D possibly TRBD1 on 6 matching bases. Germline V gene sequence: CDR1 MNHNY, CDR2 SVGAGI (reference sequence). There are 12 residues in the CDR3. V lost 4 bases and J 12 bases, leaving 13 bases between the germline ends. The CDR3, as DNA: TGTGCCAGCAGTTCCTCCGGGACACGGCAGTTCTTC. It translates to CASSSSGTRQFF.

CDR3 region: CASSPAGNRGTEAFF. CDR3 sequence (DNA): TGTGCCAGCAGCCCTGCAGGGAACAGAGGAACTGAAGCTTTCTTT. The V and J genes are TRBV5-6 and TRBJ1-1; TRBD1 might be the D (5 bases). CDR3 length: 15 residues. The germline V gene encodes CDR1 SGHDT and CDR2 YYEEEE. Trimming left V 4 bases short and J 5 bases short, with 18 bases between.

The V and J genes are TRBV10-2 and TRBJ1-2; perhaps TRBD1 as D (5 bases). V gave up 8 bases and J gave up 6 bases, with 13 bases separating them. There are 12 residues in the CDR3. CDR1 and CDR2 (germline): WSHSY, SAAADI. The CDR3 spells CASGGTVDGYTF. In nucleotides, the CDR3 is TGCGCCAGCGGCGGGACGGTTGATGGCTACACCTTC.

The genes are TRBV27 and TRBJ2-5, with TRBD2 matching over 10 bases. With V trimmed by 5 bases and J by 5 bases, 5 bases remained unmatched. This CDR3 comprises 14 residues. Germline lookup yields CDR1 MNHEY and CDR2 SMNVEV (reference sequence). The chain's CDR3 is CASSKREGRETQYF. The CDR3, as DNA: TGTGCCAGCAGTAAGCGGGAGGGTAGGGAGACCCAGTACTTC.

V and J are TRBV4-2 and TRBJ1-2; D not certain. Germline CDR1 and CDR2: LGHNA and YNFKEQ. This CDR3 is 15 amino acids long. The V and J ends lost 3 bases and 1 base respectively, with 12 bases between them. Here the CDR3 reads CASSQVPPLNYGYTF. The DNA for the CDR3 is TGTGCCAGCAGCCAGGTGCCTCCACTTAACTATGGCTACACCTTC.

This chain links TRBV29-1 with TRBJ2-6; possible D gene TRBD1, 5 bases. The CDR3 length is 15 residues. V shed 1 base and J shed 0 bases, with 7 bases lying between them. Germline V gives CDR1 SQVTM, CDR2 ANQGSEA. The CDR3 DNA is TGCAGCGTTGAAGGTCAGGGCTCTGGGGCCAACGTCCTGACTTTC. It is translated as CSVEGQGSGANVLTF.

The V and J genes are TRBV24-1 and TRBJ2-7; the match to TRBD1 covers 9 bases. CDR3 length: 15 residues. V lost 9 bases, J lost 4 bases, and 12 bases stayed unmatched. Germline loops: CDR1 KGHDR, CDR2 SFDVKD. CDR3 DNA: TGTGCCACCTCCGCCGCGGGACAGGGCCTTTACGAGCAGTACTTC. It yields the protein CATSAAGQGLYEQYF.

This clone was seen more than once but under ten times. V is TRBV19 and J is TRBJ1-1; weak D call: TRBD1 (6 bases). The V end lost 7 bases, the J end lost 8 bases, and 17 bases lay between the germline ends. The CDR3 covers 13 residues. CDR1 is LNHDA and CDR2 is SQIVND in the germline V gene (reference sequence). CDR3 sequence reads: CASNLGGRAEAFF. CDR3 nucleotide sequence: TGTGCCAGTAACCTGGGGGGGCGAGCCGAAGCTTTCTTT.

V usage is TRBV28 and J usage is TRBJ1-1; weak D call: TRBD1 (6 bases). Looked up from germline, CDR1 is MDHEN and CDR2 is SYDVKM. The CDR3 length is 12 residues. The V end was cut by 6 bases, the J end by 8 bases, with 13 bases between. The CDR3 loop is CASRDPGTEAFF. The CDR3 bases are TGTGCCAGCAGGGATCCCGGGACAGAAGCTTTCTTT.

The chain links TRBV29-1 to TRBJ2-2; TRBD1 matches 7 bases. Germline values: CDR1 SQVTM, CDR2 ANQGSEA. With 7 bases clipped from V and 7 bases from J, the junction kept 9 bases outside the gene matches. The CDR3 spans 13 residues. The CDR3 region is CSARDSTDGELFF. CDR3 DNA sequence: TGCAGCGCTCGGGACAGTACGGACGGGGAGCTGTTTTTT.

The rearrangement uses TRBV27 and TRBJ2-1; TRBD2 matches at 9 bases. J lost 7 bases, V lost 7 bases, and 11 bases had no gene match. Germline assignment: CDR1 MNHEY and CDR2 SMNVEV (reference sequence). This CDR3 is 15 amino acids long. In DNA form, the CDR3 reads TGTGCCAGCACCAAAATGGCTAGCGGGATGAATGAGCAGTTCTTC. Translated, it gives CASTKMASGMNEQFF.

The chain employs TRBV7-9 and TRBJ2-7; 7 bases line up with TRBD1. Germline-derived CDR1 and CDR2 are SEHNR and FQNEAQ (reference sequence). Unmatched junction bases numbered 4, after V lost 5 bases and J lost 0 bases. This CDR3 has 14 residues. DNA for the CDR3: TGTGCCAGCAGCGAAAGGGACAGCTCCTACGAGCAGTACTTC. It translates to CASSERDSSYEQYF. Using reference TRBV7-9 and TRBJ2-7 for the parts outside the CDR3, the full variable domain is DTGVSQNPRHKITKRGQNVTFRCDPISEHNRLYWYRQTLGQGPEFLTYFQNEAQLEKSRLLSDRFSAERPKGSFSTLEIQRTEQGDSAMYLCASSERDSSYEQYFGPGTRLTVT.

The chain couples TRBV19 to TRBJ1-3; 10 nucleotides agree with TRBD1. The CDR3 spans 15 residues. Germline CDR1 reads LNHDA; CDR2 reads SQIVND (reference sequence). J gave up 3 bases and V 6 bases, and 5 bases lay outside the gene matches. CDR3 loop: CASRDRGRGGNTIYF. CDR3 nucleotide sequence: TGTGCCAGTAGAGACAGGGGGCGCGGTGGAAACACCATATATTTT.

The chain links TRBV12-3 or TRBV12-4 to TRBJ1-2; D is possibly TRBD1 (5 bases). Trimming removed 0 bases at V and 7 bases at J, with 9 bases between. The CDR3 is 13 amino acids. The CDR3: CASSLAAGFGYTF. For the CDR3, the DNA is TGTGCCAGCAGTTTAGCCGCAGGGTTTGGCTACACCTTC.

The chain uses TRBV29-1 and TRBJ2-5; TRBD2 matches 11 bases. Per the germline V gene, CDR1 is SQVTM and CDR2 is ANQGSEA. After removal of 4 bases from V and 3 bases from J, the junction contained 4 bases not matched to a gene. The CDR3 consists of 14 residues. The DNA of the CDR3 is TGCAGCGTTGCACTAGCGGGGGAAAAAGAGACCCAGTACTTC. Amino acids: CSVALAGEKETQYF.

This chain links TRBV7-9 with TRBJ1-4, with 10 bases aligning to TRBD1. Trimming removed 10 bases from V and 1 base from J; junction bases left unmatched: 9. From germline, CDR1 is SEHNR and CDR2 FQNEAQ (reference sequence). The CDR3 sequence is 16 residues long. In DNA form, the CDR3 reads TGTGCCACCCAACGGGACAGGGGTCGAACTAATGAAAAACTGTTTTTT. It is translated as CATQRDRGRTNEKLFF.

The chain has TRBV10-2 and TRBJ2-6, with TRBD2 matching over 7 bases. This CDR3 region has 16 residues. CDR1 is WSHSY, CDR2 SAAADI, per germline. The V gene end was trimmed by 1 base and the J gene end by 3 bases; junction bases not matched to a gene: 3. The CDR3 nucleotides read TGCGCCAGCAGTGAGTGGGGGGGAAGTGGGGCCAACGTCCTGACTTTC. The encoded protein is CASSEWGGSGANVLTF.

This chain uses TRBV4-2 with TRBJ2-1; 11 nucleotides match TRBD1. The CDR3 has 16 amino acids. V dropped 3 bases and J dropped 7; count of bases not matched to a gene: 8. Per the germline V gene, CDR1 is LGHNA and CDR2 is YNFKEQ. This chain's CDR3 is CASSHTGTGGRNEQFF. CDR3 sequence (DNA): TGTGCCAGCAGCCATACCGGGACAGGGGGAAGGAATGAGCAGTTCTTC.

The DNA of the CDR3 is TGTGCCAGCAGTCCCCGATTGGACACATTTGCAACTAATGAAAAACTGTTTTTT. It translates to CASSPRLDTFATNEKLFF. The chain links TRBV27 to TRBJ1-4; possible D gene TRBD1, 5 bases. V was trimmed by 5 bases and J by 0 bases, leaving 19 bases between them. The CDR3 length is 18 residues. Germline CDR1 MNHEY, CDR2 SMNVEV (reference sequence).

The chain joins TRBV11-3 to TRBJ2-1; 12 bases align to TRBD2. The CDR3 consists of 18 residues. The V gene end was trimmed by 2 bases and the J gene end by 5 bases; junction bases not matched to a gene: 10. Germline CDR1 reads SGHNT; CDR2 reads YENEEA. The CDR3 sequence: CASSLRLAGGPGDNEQFF. The CDR3 nucleotides read TGTGCCAGCAGCTTAAGGCTAGCGGGAGGGCCTGGTGACAATGAGCAGTTCTTC.

This chain uses TRBV11-3 with TRBJ1-3, with D possibly matching TRBD1 (6 bases). The ends were cut back, 3 bases at V and 1 base at J, with 10 bases in the middle. CDR1 and CDR2 (germline): SGHNT, YENEEA. The CDR3 is 15 amino acids. Here the CDR3 DNA reads TGTGCCAGCAGCTTCCTCAGGGGATCTGGAAACACCATATATTTT. Translated, it gives CASSFLRGSGNTIYF.

The chain couples TRBV4-2 to TRBJ2-7, with 9 bases identical to TRBD1. With 0 bases clipped from V and 6 bases from J, the junction kept 6 bases outside the gene matches. The CDR3 extends over 15 amino acids. CDR1 is LGHNA, CDR2 YNFKEQ, per germline. CDR3 nucleotide sequence: TGTGCCAGCAGCCAAGATCCCTCGGACAGGGGCGAGCAGTACTTC. It codes for CASSQDPSDRGEQYF.

J is TRBJ2-2 and V is TRBV19, with 8 nucleotides matching TRBD2. The V gene end was trimmed by 7 bases and the J gene end by 3 bases; junction bases not matched to a gene: 10. The CDR3 runs to 16 residues. The germline gives CDR1 LNHDA, CDR2 SQIVND (reference sequence). In nucleotides, the CDR3 is TGTGCCAGTACGGGTGGAGGAGCGGGAGACACCGGGGAGCTGTTTTTT. As protein: CASTGGGAGDTGELFF.

This sequence joins TRBV18 and TRBJ1-2; a weak D match, TRBD1 (5 bases). The V end was cut by 2 bases, the J end by 3 bases, with 16 bases between. CDR1 is KGHSH, CDR2 LQKENI, per germline. The CDR3 has 16 residues. CDR3 residues: CASSPTFGRGDYGYTF. The CDR3 DNA sequence: TGTGCCAGCTCACCAACCTTTGGGAGGGGTGACTATGGCTACACCTTC.

The chain joins TRBV28 to TRBJ2-7, with 12 bases matching TRBD1. Germline assignment: CDR1 MDHEN and CDR2 SYDVKM. V lost 5 bases, J lost 1 base, and 9 bases stayed unmatched. The CDR3 is made up of 17 amino acids. DNA for the CDR3: TGTGCCAGCAGTCCAGGGACAGGGGGCTTTAAATCCTACGAGCAGTACTTC. As protein: CASSPGTGGFKSYEQYF.

The chain combines TRBV6-6 with TRBJ2-1, with D maybe TRBD2 (6 bases). Germline CDR1 is MNHNY and CDR2 is SVGAGI (reference sequence). The CDR3 length is 12 residues. With 4 bases removed from V and 7 bases from J, the gap between germline ends came to 8 bases. The CDR3 loop is CASSWGRNEQFF. In DNA form, the CDR3 reads TGTGCCAGCAGTTGGGGGAGGAATGAGCAGTTCTTC.

The chain joins TRBV7-9 to TRBJ1-6; 7 nucleotides align to TRBD1. The V gene end was trimmed by 2 bases and the J gene end by 8 bases; junction bases not matched to a gene: 3. CDR1 is SEHNR and CDR2 is FQNEAQ in the germline V gene (reference sequence). The CDR3 is 14 residues long. CDR3 amino acids: CASSLNRGDSPLHF. The CDR3 DNA is TGTGCCAGCAGCTTAAACAGGGGTGATTCACCCCTCCACTTT.

The chain combines TRBV18 with TRBJ2-3; D unclear. The CDR3 is 14 amino acids. Germline loops: CDR1 KGHSH, CDR2 LQKENI. V was pared by 3 bases and J by 2 bases, with 9 bases between. CDR3 sequence: CASSPTQVTDTQYF. The CDR3 DNA sequence: TGTGCCAGCTCACCGACTCAAGTCACAGATACGCAGTATTTT. The variable domain in full, with the rest retrieved from reference TRBV18 and TRBJ2-3, is NAGVMQNPRHLVRRRGQEARLRCSPMKGHSHVYWYRQLPEEGLKFMVYLQKENIIDESGMPKERFSAEFPKEGPSILRIQQVVRGDSAAYFCASSPTQVTDTQYFGPGTRLTVL.

V usage is TRBV9 and J usage is TRBJ2-2; a possible D gene is TRBD1 (6 bases). Per the germline V gene, CDR1 is SGDLS and CDR2 is YYNGEE. This CDR3 comprises 16 residues. Deletions cut 0 bases from V and 1 base from J, with 10 bases between. The CDR3 loop is CASSVDPGVNTGELFF. CDR3 in DNA: TGTGCCAGCAGCGTAGATCCAGGGGTGAACACCGGGGAGCTGTTTTTT.

The chain joins TRBV4-3 to TRBJ2-5; TRBD1 agrees at 7 bases. This CDR3 has 13 amino acids. V lost 4 bases and J lost 9; bases outside the gene matches: 8. Germline CDR1 LGHNA, CDR2 YSLEER. CDR3 nucleotide sequence: TGCGCCAGCAGCCTCGGGACCCAGGGGGCCCAGTACTTC. Translating gives CASSLGTQGAQYF.

In nucleotides, the CDR3 is TGCGCCAGCAGCCAGGACTACCGTCCCAACAATGAGCAGTTCTTC. It yields the protein CASSQDYRPNNEQFF. The chain has TRBV5-1 and TRBJ2-1, with D perhaps TRBD2 (6 bases). V dropped 4 bases and J dropped 5 bases, with 16 bases sitting between them. The CDR3 has 15 residues. Germline-derived CDR1 and CDR2 are SGHRS and YFSETQ.